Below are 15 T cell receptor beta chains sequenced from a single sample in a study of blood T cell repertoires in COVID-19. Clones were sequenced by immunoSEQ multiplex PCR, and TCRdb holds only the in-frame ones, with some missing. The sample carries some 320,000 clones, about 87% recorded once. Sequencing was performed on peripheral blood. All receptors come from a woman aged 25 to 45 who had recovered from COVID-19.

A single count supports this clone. CDR3 protein: CASSPLIGQGSGANVLTF. The CDR3 coding sequence is TGTGCCAGCAGCCCTCTAATCGGACAGGGGTCTGGGGCCAACGTCCTGACTTTC. This rearrangement joins TRBV3-1 (or the pseudogene TRBV3-2) to TRBJ2-6, with 9 bases identical to TRBD1. Trimming cost V 4 bases and J 1 base; bases outside gene matches: 8. This CDR3 has 18 amino acids. The germline V gene has CDR1 LGHDT and CDR2 YNNKEL (reference sequence).

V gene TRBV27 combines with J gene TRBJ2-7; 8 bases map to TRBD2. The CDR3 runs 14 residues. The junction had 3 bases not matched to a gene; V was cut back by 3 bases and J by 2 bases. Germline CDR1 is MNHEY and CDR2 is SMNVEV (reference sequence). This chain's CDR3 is CASSFRGLAYEQYF. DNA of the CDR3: TGTGCCAGCAGTTTCAGGGGACTAGCCTACGAGCAGTACTTC.

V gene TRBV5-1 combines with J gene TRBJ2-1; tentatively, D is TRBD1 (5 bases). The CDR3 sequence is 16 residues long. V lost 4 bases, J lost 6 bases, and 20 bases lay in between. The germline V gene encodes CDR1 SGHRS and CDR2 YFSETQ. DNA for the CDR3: TGCGCCAGCAGCAAATTCAGGGAATCGGATAGCAATGAGCAGTTCTTC. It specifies CASSKFRESDSNEQFF.

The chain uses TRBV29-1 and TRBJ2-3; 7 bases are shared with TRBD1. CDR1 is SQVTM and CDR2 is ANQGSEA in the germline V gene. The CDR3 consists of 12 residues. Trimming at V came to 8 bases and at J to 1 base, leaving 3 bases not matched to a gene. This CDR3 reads CSFTGGTDTQYF. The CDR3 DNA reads TGCAGCTTTACAGGGGGCACAGATACGCAGTATTTT.

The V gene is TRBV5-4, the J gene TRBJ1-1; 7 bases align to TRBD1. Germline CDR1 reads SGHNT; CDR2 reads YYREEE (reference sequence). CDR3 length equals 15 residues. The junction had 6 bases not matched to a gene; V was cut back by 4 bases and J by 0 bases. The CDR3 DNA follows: TGTGCCAGCAGCCAGGGACAGCTCATGAACACTGAAGCTTTCTTT. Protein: CASSQGQLMNTEAFF. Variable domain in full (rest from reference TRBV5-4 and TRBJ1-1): ETGVTQSPTHLIKTRGQQVTLRCSSQSGHNTVSWYQQALGQGPQFIFQYYREEENGRGNFPPRFSGLQFPNYSSELNVNALELDDSALYLCASSQGQLMNTEAFFGQGTRLTVV.

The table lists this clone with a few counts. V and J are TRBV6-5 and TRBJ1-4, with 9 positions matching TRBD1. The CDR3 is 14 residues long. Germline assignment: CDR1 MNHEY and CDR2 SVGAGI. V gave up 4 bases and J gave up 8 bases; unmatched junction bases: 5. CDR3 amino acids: CASSFGQGREKLFF. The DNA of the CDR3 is TGTGCCAGCAGTTTCGGACAGGGGCGCGAAAAACTGTTTTTT.

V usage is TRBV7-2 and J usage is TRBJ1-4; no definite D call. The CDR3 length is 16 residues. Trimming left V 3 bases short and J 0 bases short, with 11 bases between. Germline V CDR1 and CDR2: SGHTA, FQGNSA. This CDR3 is CASSLRGTSTNEKLFF. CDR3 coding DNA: TGTGCCAGCAGCTTGCGGGGAACCTCAACTAATGAAAAACTGTTTTTT.

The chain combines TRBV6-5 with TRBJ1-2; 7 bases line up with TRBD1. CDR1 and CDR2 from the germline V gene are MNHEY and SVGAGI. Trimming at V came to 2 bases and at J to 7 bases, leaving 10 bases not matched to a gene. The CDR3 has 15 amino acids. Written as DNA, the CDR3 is TGTGCCAGCAGTTACAGCGTAGGGGGCGCTTTTGGCTACACCTTC. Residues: CASSYSVGGAFGYTF.

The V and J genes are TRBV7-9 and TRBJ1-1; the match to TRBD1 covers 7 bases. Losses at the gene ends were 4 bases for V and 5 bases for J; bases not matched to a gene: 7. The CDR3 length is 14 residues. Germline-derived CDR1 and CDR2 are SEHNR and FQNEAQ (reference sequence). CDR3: CASSSVTGETEAFF. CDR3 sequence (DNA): TGTGCCAGCAGCTCCGTAACAGGGGAAACTGAAGCTTTCTTT.

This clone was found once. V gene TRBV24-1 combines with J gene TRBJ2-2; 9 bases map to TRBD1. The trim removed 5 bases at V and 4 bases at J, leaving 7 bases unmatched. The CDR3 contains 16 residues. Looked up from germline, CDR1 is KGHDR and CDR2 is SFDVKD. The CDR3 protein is CATSARDRVATGELFF. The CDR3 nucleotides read TGTGCCACCAGTGCCCGGGACAGGGTCGCCACCGGGGAGCTGTTTTTT.

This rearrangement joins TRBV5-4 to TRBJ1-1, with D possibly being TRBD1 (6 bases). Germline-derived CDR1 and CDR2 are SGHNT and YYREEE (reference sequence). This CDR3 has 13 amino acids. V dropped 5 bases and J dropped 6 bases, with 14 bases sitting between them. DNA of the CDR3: TGTGCCAGCAGTTATACAGGGAGTCCTGAAGCTTTCTTT. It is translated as CASSYTGSPEAFF. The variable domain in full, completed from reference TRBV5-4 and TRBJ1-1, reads ETGVTQSPTHLIKTRGQQVTLRCSSQSGHNTVSWYQQALGQGPQFIFQYYREEENGRGNFPPRFSGLQFPNYSSELNVNALELDDSALYLCASSYTGSPEAFFGQGTRLTVV.

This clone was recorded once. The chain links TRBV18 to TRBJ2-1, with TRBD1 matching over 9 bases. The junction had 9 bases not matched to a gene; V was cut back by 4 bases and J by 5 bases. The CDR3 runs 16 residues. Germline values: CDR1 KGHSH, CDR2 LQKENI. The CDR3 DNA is TGTGCCAGCTCACGAAATACCGGGACAGGGAACAATGAGCAGTTCTTC. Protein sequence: CASSRNTGTGNNEQFF.

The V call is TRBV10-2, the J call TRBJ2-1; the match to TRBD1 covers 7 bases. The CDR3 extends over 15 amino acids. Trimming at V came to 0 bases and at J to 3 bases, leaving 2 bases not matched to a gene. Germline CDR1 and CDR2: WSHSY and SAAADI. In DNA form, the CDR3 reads TGCGCCAGCAGTGAGTCGGCAGGGGGCTACAATGAGCAGTTCTTC. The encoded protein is CASSESAGGYNEQFF.

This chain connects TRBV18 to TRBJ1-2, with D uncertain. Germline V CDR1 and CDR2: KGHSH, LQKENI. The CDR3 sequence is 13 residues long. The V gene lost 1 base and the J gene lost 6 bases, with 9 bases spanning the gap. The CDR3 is CASSPQGADGYTF. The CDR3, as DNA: TGTGCCAGCTCACCACAGGGAGCGGATGGCTACACCTTC.

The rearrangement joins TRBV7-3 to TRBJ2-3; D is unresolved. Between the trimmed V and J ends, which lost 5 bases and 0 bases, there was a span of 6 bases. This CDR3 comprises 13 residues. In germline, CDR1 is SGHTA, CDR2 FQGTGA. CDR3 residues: CASSPGSTDTQYF. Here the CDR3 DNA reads TGTGCCAGCAGCCCCGGGAGCACAGATACGCAGTATTTT.